This T cell receptor (beta chain) stems from a study of CD8 T cells in ankylosing spondylitis. Study results and limitations: About eight highly homologous variants made up a TCR beta motif that seemed to typify ankylosing spondylitis blood. Disease-linked clones had a CD8+ phenotype and relatively low frequency in peripheral blood.

Libraries for TCR beta were made by quantitative 5'-RACE with molecular barcodes. TCRdb passed the 5' RACE reads through MiXCR, listing each CDR3 protein once. This sample has some 220,000 distinct CDR3 sequences, with approximately 7.3% found just once. Ten or more counts support this clonotype. As yet, its antigen is unknown. The ends lost 5 bases at V and 3 bases at J; junction bases unmatched: 6. This CDR3 comprises 15 residues. Germline CDR1 is MDHEN and CDR2 is SYDVKM. The sequenced material came from blood, either unsorted or a sorted T cell fraction (not recorded which). The clonotype was recovered from a male donor with ankylosing spondylitis. This chain uses TRBV28 with TRBJ2-3; TRBD2 matches at 9 bases. The CDR3, as DNA: TGTGCCAGCAGTCCTAGGCGGGAGGGGACAGATACGCAGTATTTT. Translation gives CASSPRREGTDTQYF.